The rows below give T cell receptor beta chains drawn from one sample of a study of blood T cell repertoires in COVID-19. Here immunoSEQ multiplex PCR was the method, and the copy in TCRdb shows in-frame clones only, minus some. The sample lists more than 25,000 clones; more than 75% were seen once. Specimen: peripheral blood. The receptor set was obtained from an older man with active or convalescent COVID-19. The CDR3 runs from the conserved cysteine through the conserved F or W. The D gene is left open where the match is weak. Clone size appears in some rows only: once, few, many, or a class for an expanded clone.

clone_size	v_call	j_call	d_call	cdr3_nt	cdr3_aa
.	TRBV6-5	TRBJ1-1	.	TGTGCCATACTACCGCGCACTGAAGCTTTCTTT	CAILPRTEAFF
.	TRBV27	TRBJ1-5	TRBD1	TGTGCCAGCAGTTTAGTTGGGACAGTCGGCCAGCCCCAGCATTTT	CASSLVGTVGQPQHF
.	TRBV29-1	TRBJ1-2	TRBD1	TGCAGCGTTGGTTTAGGGGGCGCTTTGGGTGGCTACACCTTC	CSVGLGGALGGYTF
.	TRBV19	TRBJ1-1	TRBD1	TGTGCCAGTAGTACCGGTACAGGGGGACACACTGAAGCTTTCTTT	CASSTGTGGHTEAFF
.	TRBV5-1	TRBJ1-4	TRBD1	TGCGCCAGCAGCTCCGGGACAGGTGGAAATGAAAAACTGTTTTTT	CASSSGTGGNEKLFF
.	TRBV18	TRBJ2-7	TRBD1	TGTGCCAGCTCACCCGGGACAGAAAAATACGAGCAGTACTTC	CASSPGTEKYEQYF
.	TRBV5-4	TRBJ2-3	.	TGTGCCAGCAGCTTGGGAGGGGGGGGAAACACAGATACGCAGTATTTT	CASSLGGGGNTDTQYF
.	TRBV3-1/TRBV3-2	TRBJ1-2	.	TGTGCCAGCAGCCAGTCAGGGGTCGATGGCTACACCTTC	CASSQSGVDGYTF
.	TRBV6-5	TRBJ2-2	.	TGTGCCAGCAGTTATTTGGGGGCCCTAGGGACCGGGGAGCTGTTTTTT	CASSYLGALGTGELFF
.	TRBV5-1	TRBJ2-5	.	TGCGCCAGCAGCTTGAACAGTGTTACGGAGACCCAGTACTTC	CASSLNSVTETQYF
.	TRBV30	TRBJ2-7	.	TGTGCCTGGAGTCCAAAGACAGTTCTCGAGCAGTACTTC	CAWSPKTVLEQYF
once	TRBV11-2	TRBJ2-7	TRBD2	TGTGCCAGCAGCCGGGGACTAGTAAAGCACTTC	CASSRGLVKHF
.	TRBV12-3/TRBV12-4	TRBJ2-1	TRBD1	TGTGCCAGCAGTTACAGGGGCAATGAGCAGTTCTTC	CASSYRGNEQFF
.	TRBV6-5	TRBJ1-2	.	TGTGCCAGCAGTTACAGGGGTTATGGCTACACCTTC	CASSYRGYGYTF
.	TRBV29-1	TRBJ2-1	TRBD2	TGCAGCGCCCGCTTGAGCGGGAGAGACAATGAGCAGTTCTTC	CSARLSGRDNEQFF
once	TRBV5-1	TRBJ2-1	TRBD1	TGCGCCAGCACACCAGTAGGACAGGGCGTGAGTGAGCAGTTCTTC	CASTPVGQGVSEQFF
.	TRBV7-2	TRBJ1-5	TRBD1	TGTGCCAGCAGCTTAGCGGGCGACAGGGGGCGGATGAGCAATCAGCCCCAGCATTTT	CASSLAGDRGRMSNQPQHF
.	TRBV6-6	TRBJ2-2	.	TGTGCCAGCAGTTACCAAATAGCGCCGAACACCGGGGAGCTGTTTTTT	CASSYQIAPNTGELFF
.	TRBV9	TRBJ2-2	TRBD1	TGTGCCAGCAGCTTAGGACAGGGAAAAACCGGGGAGCTGTTTTTT	CASSLGQGKTGELFF
.	TRBV3-1/TRBV3-2	TRBJ2-5	TRBD2	TGTGCCAGCAGTCTACTAGCGGGGACGGAGACCCAGTACTTC	CASSLLAGTETQYF
.	TRBV7-6	TRBJ2-1	TRBD2	TGTGCCAGCAGCTTAGAGGTTGCGGGGGGCAATGAGCAGTTCTTC	CASSLEVAGGNEQFF
once	TRBV28	TRBJ2-3	TRBD2	TGTGCCATCGCGGGGGGGGCACACACAGATACGCAGTATTTT	CAIAGGAHTDTQYF
.	TRBV7-9	TRBJ1-1	.	TGTGCCAGCAGCTTTGTCGTCGGGACTGCGTGGAACAGTGAAGCTTTCTTT	CASSFVVGTAWNSEAFF
.	TRBV7-8	TRBJ2-2	TRBD2	TGTGCCAGCAGCTTAGCCGATAGCGGGAGCGCCTGGGGCAACACCGGGGAGCTGTTTTTT	CASSLADSGSAWGNTGELFF
.	TRBV7-2	TRBJ1-1	TRBD1	TGTGCCAGCAGCATAGACAGGGGGCACACTGAAGCTTTCTTT	CASSIDRGHTEAFF
.	TRBV6-2/TRBV6-3	TRBJ1-2	TRBD1	TGTGCCAGCAGTTACGGACAGGGAGGCCATGGCTACACCTTC	CASSYGQGGHGYTF
.	TRBV18	TRBJ1-1	.	TGTGCCAGCTCACCACTCAGGACACCTATTGGACAGAACACTGAAGCTTTCTTT	CASSPLRTPIGQNTEAFF
.	TRBV24-1	TRBJ2-1	TRBD1	TGTGCCACCAGTGATACGGACAGGGCGCAGTTCTTC	CATSDTDRAQFF
.	TRBV6-5	TRBJ1-5	TRBD1	TGTGCCAGTGCGGGACAGGGGTTTCAGCCCCAGCATTTT	CASAGQGFQPQHF
once	TRBV20-1	TRBJ1-1	.	TGCAGTGCTGAAAGTAGTGAAGCTTTCTTT	CSAESSEAFF
.	TRBV19	TRBJ1-6	TRBD1	TGTGCCAGTACCGAGACAGGGGACGCTTCACCCCTCCACTTT	CASTETGDASPLHF
.	TRBV6-5	TRBJ2-2	TRBD1	TGTGCCAGCAGGCCCGGGACAGGGTACACCGGGGAGCTGTTTTTT	CASRPGTGYTGELFF
.	TRBV2	TRBJ2-1	TRBD2	TGTGCCAGCAGCCAGACTAGCGAGCAGTTCTTC	CASSQTSEQFF
.	TRBV3-1/TRBV3-2	TRBJ2-5	TRBD2	TGTGCCAGCAGCCAAGGGGGCAGACTAGCTGGGGAGACCCAGTACTTC	CASSQGGRLAGETQYF
.	TRBV7-2	TRBJ2-5	TRBD2	TGTGCCAGCAGCCCCCCGGGACTAGGAGGAACCCAGTACTTC	CASSPPGLGGTQYF
.	TRBV13	TRBJ2-7	.	TGTGCCAGCAGCGCCCCAGGGCCAGGGGCCTACGAGCAGTACTTC	CASSAPGPGAYEQYF
.	TRBV5-1	TRBJ2-7	.	TGCGCCAGCAGCTTGGACGAGTACGAGCAGTACTTC	CASSLDEYEQYF
.	TRBV6-2/TRBV6-3	TRBJ2-7	TRBD1	TGTGCCAGCAGTTACGTCAGGGGGCACGAGCAGTACTTC	CASSYVRGHEQYF
.	TRBV27	TRBJ1-2	TRBD1	TGTGCCAGCAGAAGACAGGGAGTAGACTATGGCTACACCTTC	CASRRQGVDYGYTF
.	TRBV7-8	TRBJ2-5	TRBD2	TGTGCCAGCAGCTCCCCACTAGCGGGGGGTTCGGAGACCCAGTACTTC	CASSSPLAGGSETQYF
.	TRBV4-3	TRBJ1-5	.	TGCGCCAGCAGCCAAGATTCAGAGACGAGGCAGCCCCAGCATTTT	CASSQDSETRQPQHF
.	TRBV7-9	TRBJ2-1	.	TGTGCCAGCAGCTTACCAGTCATCTCCTACAATGAGCAGTTCTTC	CASSLPVISYNEQFF
.	TRBV30	TRBJ2-3	TRBD2	TGTGCCTGGAGACTAGCGGGGTACCCTAGGAGCACAGATACGCAGTATTTT	CAWRLAGYPRSTDTQYF